This TCR beta chain was captured in a study of blood T cell repertoires in COVID-19. Across the study: From the United States, Italy and Spain came samples of acute and convalescent COVID-19. Sources were T cells, B-cell-depleted T cells, or PBMCs; the material itself was cDNA or gDNA.

As processed by the authors: Estimated nucleated cell counts came from reference gene primer amplification. Repertoires were generated with immunoSEQ multiplex PCR, while TCRdb's copy carries only in-frame clones and drops some. V and J calls plus clone size are reproduced from that table; the DNA served to infer D and trimming. Of roughly 250,000 clones in the sample, about 87% were seen once. V lost 3 bases to trimming and J lost 5 bases, with 9 bases between them. Germline CDR1 reads MNHEY; CDR2 reads SVGAGI. The CDR3 totals 13 residues. This receptor was obtained from a woman in her 40s with acute or convalescent COVID-19. The rearrangement uses TRBV6-5 and TRBJ2-3, with D perhaps matching TRBD1 (6 bases). The sequencing sample was made of peripheral blood. CDR3 coding DNA: TGTGCCAGCAGTTATGGCAGGGGAGATACGCAGTATTTT. Translating it yields CASSYGRGDTQYF.